Below, 8 T cell receptor beta chains from the same sample are listed, as sequenced in a study of post-analysis software for immune sequencing data. Built from TCR beta cDNA, the libraries had unique molecular identifiers in them. Each CDR3 protein gets one entry after TCRdb re-called the PCR reads with MiXCR. The sample contains some 800,000 distinct CDR3 sequences, around 45% of which appear only once. These receptors have no identified antigens. Study-level findings and limits: Among roughly five TRBV segments more frequent in patients than controls were TRBV5-6, TRBV5-1 and TRBV20-1.

Specimen: blood. These receptors were taken from a girl between 5 and 17 years old with multiple sclerosis.

The CDR3 DNA reads as TGTGCCAGCAGCTTTCTGGTGGCGGGAGTGAGATACAATGAGCAGTTCTTC. This encodes CASSFLVAGVRYNEQFF. This chain links TRBV7-9 with TRBJ2-1, with 7 bases identical to TRBD2. CDR1 is SEHNR and CDR2 is FQNEAQ in the germline V gene (reference sequence). V dropped 3 bases and J dropped 4; count of bases not matched to a gene: 12. CDR3 length: 17 residues.

The V and J genes are TRBV5-1 and TRBJ1-2; D is unresolved. The CDR3 extends over 13 amino acids. V was trimmed by 0 bases and J by 12 bases, leaving 15 bases between them. Germline V gene data show CDR1 as SGHRS and CDR2 as YFSETQ. The chain's CDR3 is CASSLEPSMEDTF. As DNA, the CDR3 is TGCGCCAGCAGCTTGGAACCGTCAATGGAGGACACCTTC.

There are a few counts of this clonotype. The chain couples TRBV20-1 to TRBJ2-7; the D is unclear. The germline V and J ends were trimmed by 1 base and 1 base, with 8 bases remaining between them. This CDR3 contains 13 residues. CDR1 is DFQATT and CDR2 is SNEGSKA in the germline V gene (reference sequence). CDR3 sequence (DNA): TGCAGTGCTAGAGGGGAAGAGTCCTACGAGCAGTACTTC. Its translation is CSARGEESYEQYF.

This clonotype came up a few times. The chain links TRBV28 to TRBJ2-7; D is undetermined. CDR3 length: 16 residues. With 3 bases removed from V and 5 bases from J, the gap between germline ends came to 20 bases. Germline V CDR1 and CDR2: MDHEN, SYDVKM. The CDR3 nucleotides read TGTGCCAGCAGTTTCCCCTTTTTAGGGAACAACAACGAGCAGTACTTC. It encodes CASSFPFLGNNNEQYF.

J is TRBJ2-3 and V is TRBV5-1; either TRBD1 or TRBD2 may fit D (7 bases each). The V end was cut by 3 bases, the J end by 2 bases, with 16 bases between. Germline CDR1 SGHRS, CDR2 YFSETQ. The CDR3 is 16 residues long. In DNA, the CDR3 is TGCGCCAGCAGCTCTGGGGGGGACAGTCACACAGATACGCAGTATTTT. Its protein is CASSSGGDSHTDTQYF.

This clonotype has a count of ten or more. The chain is built from TRBV20-1 and TRBJ2-7, with TRBD2 identical over 8 bases. The length of the CDR3 is 15 residues. Trimming removed 3 bases from V and 2 bases from J; junction bases left unmatched: 9. CDR1 DFQATT and CDR2 SNEGSKA come from the germline V gene (reference sequence). CDR3 sequence (DNA): TGCAGTGCTAGTGTGCCTAGCGGGCGCACCTACGAGCAGTACTTC. Its translation is CSASVPSGRTYEQYF.

The table lists this clonotype with a few counts. The chain has TRBV20-1 and TRBJ2-1; D uncertain. V gave up 6 bases and J gave up 1 base, with 10 bases separating them. The CDR3 totals 13 residues. In germline, CDR1 is DFQATT, CDR2 SNEGSKA (reference sequence). The CDR3 region is CSAPPDSYNEQFF. In DNA form, the CDR3 reads TGCAGTGCCCCACCGGATTCCTACAATGAGCAGTTCTTC.

This clonotype was counted only a few times. V usage is TRBV9 and J usage is TRBJ2-1, with D possibly called TRBD1 or TRBD2 (5 bases each). The CDR3 is made up of 14 amino acids. CDR1 is SGDLS, CDR2 YYNGEE, per germline. V lost 0 bases and J 6 bases, leaving 10 bases between the germline ends. This chain's CDR3 is CASSVVSGANEQFF. The DNA for the CDR3 is TGTGCCAGCAGCGTAGTATCCGGGGCCAATGAGCAGTTCTTC.